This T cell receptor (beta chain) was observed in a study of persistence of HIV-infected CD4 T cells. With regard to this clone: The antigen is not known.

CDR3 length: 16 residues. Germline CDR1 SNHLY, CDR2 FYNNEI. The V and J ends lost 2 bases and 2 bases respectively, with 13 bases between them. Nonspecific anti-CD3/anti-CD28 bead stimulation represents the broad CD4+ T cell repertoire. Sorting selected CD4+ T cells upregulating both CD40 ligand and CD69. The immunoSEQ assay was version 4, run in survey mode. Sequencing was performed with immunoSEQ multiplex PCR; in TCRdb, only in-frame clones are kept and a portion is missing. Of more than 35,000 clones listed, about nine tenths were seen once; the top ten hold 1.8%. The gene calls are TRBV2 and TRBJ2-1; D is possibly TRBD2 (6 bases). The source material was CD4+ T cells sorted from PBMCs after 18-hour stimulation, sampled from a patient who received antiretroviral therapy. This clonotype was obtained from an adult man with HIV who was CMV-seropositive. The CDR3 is CASSEWAGFTYNEQFF. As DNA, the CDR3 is TGTGCCAGCAGTGAATGGGCGGGGTTTACCTACAATGAGCAGTTCTTC.